The present T cell receptor beta chain was sequenced within a study of shared clonotypes between healthy human individuals (dated by TCRdb to 2020 to 2021). The study in broad terms: The cohort comprised a couple of women and a few men aged 18 to 49 years. Per donor, three plates each were used for CD4 naive and CD4 memory, two for CD8 naive, and one for CD8 memory. To estimate repertoire size and how much clonotypes are shared between individuals, the study performed deep sequencing of blood TCR repertoires from about five healthy adults. Different laboratories and diverse techniques were used to prepare libraries and sequence TCR repertoires, to increase sequencing depth and limit assay-specific biases. Per donor, leukapheresis produced somewhere between about 0.9 and 10 billion PBMCs. Beyond this particular receptor, the publication reports: Rarefaction of sorted-subset datasets indicated incomplete sequencing despite the large sequencing depth. Larger estimated clonotype richness was generally found for naive subsets than for memory subsets. The small number of donors limited the genetic and exposure-history diversity represented. Pairwise subsampling led to the expectation that sequencing depth would affect the degree of clonotype sharing among donors. Higher generation probabilities were observed for clonotypes shared by all four sorted-subset donors than for non-shared clonotypes. Sharing across four donors was observed for roughly 5% of naive CD4, around 3.5% of naive CD8, 2% to 2.5% of memory CD4, and around 0.44% of memory CD8 clonotypes. Sampling was restricted to blood, and TCR repertoires in tissues likely differ from the TCR repertoires found in blood.

Concerning this clone itself: Its antigen is still unknown. Per-base qualities were not stored, and no clone one base away is much larger.

Using the deep immunoSEQ assay, TCR CDR3 regions were amplified from genomic DNA by multiplex PCR. Extracted genomic DNA from each cell subset was distributed evenly across all wells of several immunoSEQ 96-well plates, and each plate was treated as a replicate. For sorted subsets, each replicate PCR was loaded with about 0.2 ug genomic DNA, equivalent to about 30,000 T cell genomes. The purified libraries were quantified using a Qubit 3.0 fluorometer, sized with a Bioanalyzer 2100, and then quantified again using the KAPA Library Quantification kit. A separate single-read 150-cycle Illumina NextSeq 550 flow cell was used to sequence each immunoSEQ 96-well plate. The authors' pipeline ran thus. The immunoSEQ output contained only junctional sequences without quality scores, so filtering could not match that applied to full-length reads. To assign V/J genes and CDR3, sequences were annotated against IMGT germline references using PyIR, a Python wrapper for IgBLAST v1.9. Reads were removed for weak V/J assignments (E-value above 1e-6), missing CDR3, stop codons, out-of-frame junctions, or ambiguous translated residues. A V3J clonotype was defined by an identical inferred V gene, J gene, and CDR3 amino acid sequence. Percentage overlap between repertoires was calculated by dividing the number of shared unique clonotypes by the size of the smaller repertoire. RTK rarefaction, the Chao1 estimator, and Recon v2.1 estimates of unobserved clonotypes were used to assess repertoire richness. Generation probabilities were computed with OLGA for all TCRbeta clonotypes obtained by the gDNA method from several donors. Not all clones reach the TCRdb copy of this immuneACCESS table, which keeps in-frame sequences only. Checked studies attribute under half of the gap to unresolved V genes and leave the rest unexplained. D and trimming come from the DNA, and the V and J calls and clone size come from that table. For this sample the table gives a few million clones, of which around 94% were detected only once. The top ten clonotypes cover more than 0.12% of the sample.

As encoded in the germline V gene (reference sequence), CDR1 is GTSNPN while CDR2 is SVGIG. Inclusive of the bounding cysteine and phenylalanine, the CDR3 is 12 residues long. Here the CDR3 DNA is all that survives: 36 bases in frame from base 1. Deletion took 5 bases off V and 1 base off J, with a span of 8 bases between the germline ends. Healthy HIV-negative adults with no recently reported acute infections or vaccinations were included as donors. Every donor was a Caucasian adult residing in Nashville, Tennessee, USA. Magnetic negative selection was used to enrich CD4+ T cells, after which naive cells were positively selected on CD45RA and the negative fraction became the memory subset. Blood was obtained by leukapheresis, after which PBMCs were separated by Ficoll-Histopaque density gradient centrifugation and cryopreserved in liquid nitrogen vapor phase. Purity and quantity of every magnetically sorted T cell population were checked by analytical flow cytometry. Genomic DNA was isolated from every sorted fraction and measured by UV absorbance on a Nanodrop 2000c.

The sample comprised naive CD4+ T cells sorted from blood. The cell subset or site label corresponds to: CD45RA+ positively selected. The TCR was taken from a young man in good health. This chain is built from TRBV30 and TRBJ2-5, with the D gene not clear enough to name. The DNA reads as follows: TGTGCCTGGGAACAGAGCCAAGAGACCCAGTACTTC. Translated, this is CAWEQSQETQYF.